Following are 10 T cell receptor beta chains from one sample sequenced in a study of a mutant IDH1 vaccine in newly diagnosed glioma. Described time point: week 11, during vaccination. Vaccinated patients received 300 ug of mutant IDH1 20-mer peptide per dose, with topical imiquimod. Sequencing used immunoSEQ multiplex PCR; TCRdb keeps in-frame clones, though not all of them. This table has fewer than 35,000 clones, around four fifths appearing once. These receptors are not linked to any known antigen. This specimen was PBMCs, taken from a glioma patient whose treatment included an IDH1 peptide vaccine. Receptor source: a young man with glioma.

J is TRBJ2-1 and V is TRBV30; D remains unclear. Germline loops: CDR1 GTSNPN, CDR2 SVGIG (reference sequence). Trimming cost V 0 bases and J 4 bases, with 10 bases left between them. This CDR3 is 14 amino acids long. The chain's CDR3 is CAWSVYGPYNEQFF. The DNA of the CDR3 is TGTGCCTGGAGTGTTTACGGCCCATACAATGAGCAGTTCTTC.

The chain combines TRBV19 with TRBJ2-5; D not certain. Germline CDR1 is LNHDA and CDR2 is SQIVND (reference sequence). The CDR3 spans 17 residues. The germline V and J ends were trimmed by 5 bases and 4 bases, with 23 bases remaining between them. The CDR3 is CASSHIPGQLQRETQYF. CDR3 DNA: TGTGCCAGTAGTCACATACCCGGGCAACTTCAAAGAGAGACCCAGTACTTC.

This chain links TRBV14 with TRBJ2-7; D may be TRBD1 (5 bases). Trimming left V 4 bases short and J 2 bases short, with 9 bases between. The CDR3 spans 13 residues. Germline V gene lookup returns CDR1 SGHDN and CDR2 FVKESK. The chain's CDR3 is CASSLTGPYEQYF. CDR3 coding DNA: TGTGCCAGCAGCCTCACAGGACCCTACGAGCAGTACTTC.

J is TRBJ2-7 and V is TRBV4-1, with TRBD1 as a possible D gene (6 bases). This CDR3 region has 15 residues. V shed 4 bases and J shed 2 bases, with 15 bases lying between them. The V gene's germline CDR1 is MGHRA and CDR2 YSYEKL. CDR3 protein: CASSPRDTGPYEQYF. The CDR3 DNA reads TGCGCCAGCAGCCCCCGGGACACCGGGCCCTACGAGCAGTACTTC.

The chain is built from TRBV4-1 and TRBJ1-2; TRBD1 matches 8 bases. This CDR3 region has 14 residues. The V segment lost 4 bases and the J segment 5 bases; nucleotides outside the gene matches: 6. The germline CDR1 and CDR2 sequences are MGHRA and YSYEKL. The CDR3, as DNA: TGCGCCAGCAGCCCAGGACAGGGTGGGTATGGCTACACCTTC. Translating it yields CASSPGQGGYGYTF.

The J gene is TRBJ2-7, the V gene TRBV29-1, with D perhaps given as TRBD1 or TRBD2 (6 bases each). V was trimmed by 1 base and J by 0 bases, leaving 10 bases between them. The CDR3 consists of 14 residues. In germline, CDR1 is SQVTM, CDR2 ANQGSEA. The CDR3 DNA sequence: TGCAGCGTTGAAGCGGGGGCCCTCTCCTACGAGCAGTACTTC. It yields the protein CSVEAGALSYEQYF.

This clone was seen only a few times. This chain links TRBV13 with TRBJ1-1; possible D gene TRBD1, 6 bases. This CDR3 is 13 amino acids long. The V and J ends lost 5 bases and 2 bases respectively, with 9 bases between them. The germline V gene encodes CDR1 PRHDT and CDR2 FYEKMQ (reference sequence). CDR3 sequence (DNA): TGTGCCAGCAGCGAGGGGGGAAACACTGAAGCTTTCTTT. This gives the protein CASSEGGNTEAFF.

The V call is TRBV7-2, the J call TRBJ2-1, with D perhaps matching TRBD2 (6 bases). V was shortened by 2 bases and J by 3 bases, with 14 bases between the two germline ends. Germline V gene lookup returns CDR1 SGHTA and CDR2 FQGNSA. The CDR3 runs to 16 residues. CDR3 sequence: CASSLSGTPIYNEQFF. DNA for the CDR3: TGTGCCAGCAGCTTATCGGGGACTCCTATCTACAATGAGCAGTTCTTC.

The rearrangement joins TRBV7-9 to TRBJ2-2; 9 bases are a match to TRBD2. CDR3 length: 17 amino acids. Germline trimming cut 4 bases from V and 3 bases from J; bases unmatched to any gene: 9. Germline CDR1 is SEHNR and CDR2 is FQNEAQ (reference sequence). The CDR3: CASSSTPGLADTGELFF. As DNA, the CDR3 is TGTGCCAGCAGCTCCACCCCGGGACTAGCAGACACCGGGGAGCTGTTTTTT.

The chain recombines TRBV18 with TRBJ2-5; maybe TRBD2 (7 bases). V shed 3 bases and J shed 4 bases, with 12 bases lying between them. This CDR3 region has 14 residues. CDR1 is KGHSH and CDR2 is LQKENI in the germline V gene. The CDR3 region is CASSPKGGGETQYF. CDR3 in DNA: TGTGCCAGCTCACCGAAGGGAGGGGGAGAGACCCAGTACTTC.